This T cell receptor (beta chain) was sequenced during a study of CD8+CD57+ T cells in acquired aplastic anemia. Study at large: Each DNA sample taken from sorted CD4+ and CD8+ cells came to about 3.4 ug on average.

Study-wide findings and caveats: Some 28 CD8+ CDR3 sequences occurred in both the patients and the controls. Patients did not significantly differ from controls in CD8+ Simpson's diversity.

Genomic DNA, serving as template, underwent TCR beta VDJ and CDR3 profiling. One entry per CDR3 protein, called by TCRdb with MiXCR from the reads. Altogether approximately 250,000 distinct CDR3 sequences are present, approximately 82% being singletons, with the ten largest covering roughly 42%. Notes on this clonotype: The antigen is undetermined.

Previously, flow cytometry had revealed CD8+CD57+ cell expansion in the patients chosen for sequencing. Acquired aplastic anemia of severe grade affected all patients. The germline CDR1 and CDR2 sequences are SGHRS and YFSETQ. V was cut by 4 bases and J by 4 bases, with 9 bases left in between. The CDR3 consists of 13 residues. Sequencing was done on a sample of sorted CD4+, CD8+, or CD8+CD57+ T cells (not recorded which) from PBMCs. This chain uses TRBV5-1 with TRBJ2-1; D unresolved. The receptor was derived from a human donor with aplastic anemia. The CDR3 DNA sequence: TGCGCCAGCAGCCTCACAGAATACAATGAGCAGTTCTTC. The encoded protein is CASSLTEYNEQFF.